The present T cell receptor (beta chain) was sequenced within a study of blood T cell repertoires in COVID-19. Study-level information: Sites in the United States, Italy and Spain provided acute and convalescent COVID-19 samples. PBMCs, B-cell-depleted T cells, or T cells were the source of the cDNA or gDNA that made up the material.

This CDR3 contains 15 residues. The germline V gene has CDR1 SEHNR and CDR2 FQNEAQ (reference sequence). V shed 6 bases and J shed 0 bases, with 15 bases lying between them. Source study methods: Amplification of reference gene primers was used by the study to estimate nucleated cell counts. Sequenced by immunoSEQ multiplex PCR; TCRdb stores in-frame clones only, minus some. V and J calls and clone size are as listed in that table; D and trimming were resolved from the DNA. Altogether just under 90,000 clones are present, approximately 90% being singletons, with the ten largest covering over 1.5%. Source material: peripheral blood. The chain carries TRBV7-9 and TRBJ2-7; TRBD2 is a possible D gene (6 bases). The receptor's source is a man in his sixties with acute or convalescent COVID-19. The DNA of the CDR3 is TGTGCCAGCAGTCCACTTCGCGGGGACTCCTACGAGCAGTACTTC. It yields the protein CASSPLRGDSYEQYF.